The clone carrying this T cell receptor (beta chain) was observed a few times. This specimen belongs to a study of T cells in Graves' hyperthyroidism and ophthalmopathy. These patients, aged 18 to 65, had recently diagnosed hyperthyroidism lasting under 2 months. Researchers barred patients who had uncontrolled infection, other autoimmune disease, pregnancy or lactation. The blood sample was taken at first hyperthyroidism diagnosis, before any ophthalmopathy symptoms. V shed 5 bases, J shed 2 bases, and the junction held 9 bases outside the gene matches. Germline V gene data show CDR1 as MDHEN and CDR2 as SYDVKM. The CDR3 runs 16 residues. The investigators amplified TCR beta CDR3 regions from RNA transcripts. Initially, a first-round RT-PCR of the TCR CDR3 employed the HTBI primer set. TCRdb reprocessed the multiplex PCR reads with MiXCR, giving one entry per CDR3 protein. The repertoire has about 270,000 distinct CDR3 sequences, 25% of them found once; the top ten carry about 30%.

The sequenced sample consisted of blood. The source of this sequence is a man in his forties or fifties with Graves' hyperthyroidism that later progressed to Graves' ophthalmopathy. The rearrangement uses TRBV28 and TRBJ2-5; the match to TRBD1 covers 9 bases. The CDR3, as DNA: TGTGCCAGCAGTACCCCGAGACAGGGGGAACAAGAGACCCAGTACTTC. Translating it yields CASSTPRQGEQETQYF.